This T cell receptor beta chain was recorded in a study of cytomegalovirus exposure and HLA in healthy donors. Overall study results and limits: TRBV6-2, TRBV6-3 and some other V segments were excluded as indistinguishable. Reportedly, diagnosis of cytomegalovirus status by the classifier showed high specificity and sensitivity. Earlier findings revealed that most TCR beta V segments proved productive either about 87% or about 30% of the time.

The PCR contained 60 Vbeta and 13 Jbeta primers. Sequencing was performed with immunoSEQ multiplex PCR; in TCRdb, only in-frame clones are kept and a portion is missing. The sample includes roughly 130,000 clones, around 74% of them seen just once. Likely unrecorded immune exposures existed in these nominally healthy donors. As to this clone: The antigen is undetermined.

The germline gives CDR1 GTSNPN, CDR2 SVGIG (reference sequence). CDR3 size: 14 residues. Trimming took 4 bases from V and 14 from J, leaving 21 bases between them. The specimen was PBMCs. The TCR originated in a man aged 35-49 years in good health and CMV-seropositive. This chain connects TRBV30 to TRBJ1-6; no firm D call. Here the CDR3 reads CAWTVGPGGMTLHF. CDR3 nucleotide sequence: TGTGCCTGGACCGTAGGGCCTGGAGGAATGACCCTCCACTTT.